The 2 T cell receptor beta chains reported below all come from one sample, sequenced in a study of blood T cell repertoires in COVID-19. Produced via immunoSEQ multiplex PCR; TCRdb's table is partial and in-frame only. The sample carries about 180,000 clones, roughly nine tenths recorded once. Sample: peripheral blood. The receptors originated from a man aged 18-30 years who had recovered from COVID-19.

The chain uses TRBV19 and TRBJ1-2; tentatively, D is TRBD1 (5 bases). Trimming removed 8 bases at V and 5 bases at J, with 18 bases between. Germline V gives CDR1 LNHDA, CDR2 SQIVND (reference sequence). The CDR3 is 14 residues long. The CDR3 protein is CASRGTDFEYGYTF. The CDR3 coding sequence is TGTGCCAGTCGGGGGACGGACTTCGAGTATGGCTACACCTTC.

The rearrangement uses TRBV4-3 and TRBJ2-1, with D maybe TRBD2 (5 bases). Germline assignment: CDR1 LGHNA and CDR2 YSLEER. The CDR3 sequence is 13 residues long. The V gene lost 4 bases and the J gene lost 4 bases, with 8 bases spanning the gap. Here the CDR3 DNA reads TGCGCCAGCAGCCCGGAGGAGTACAATGAGCAGTTCTTC. Translated, it gives CASSPEEYNEQFF.